Listed here is a single T cell receptor (beta chain). The antigen this receptor binds is unknown. Within one base of it there is no much larger clone, and no base qualities were kept. The data were taken from a study of blood T cell repertoires in COVID-19 (dated by TCRdb to 2020 to 2021). Regarding the research as a whole: Collaborator samples came from the United States, Italy and Spain and covered acute and convalescent phases of COVID-19. The material from the prospective study consisted of cDNA or gDNA derived from T cells, B-cell-depleted T cells, or PBMCs. Deeply sampled blood TCRbeta repertoires from subjects exposed to, actively infected with, or recovered from COVID-19 were included in the dataset. The repertoires were released in a freely available public database intended as a resource for research on the immune response to SARS-CoV-2. The samples were drawn from two sources: the first 160 participants of the ongoing ImmuneRACE study, and 1,000 to 1,500 subjects contributed by 6 global collaborators. The sample metadata nearly always contained a de-identified subject ID, COVID-19 status, age in years and sex. HLA class I and class II types, where available, came from metadata supplied by the sample provider rather than from assay-based typing. Points the paper makes about the study in general: How much clinical and demographic metadata was included differed by source and by participant, and the metadata was provided uncurated.

The CDR3 runs 15 residues from the cysteine to the phenylalanine. Only the CDR3 region is kept as DNA, spanning 45 bases read in frame from base 1. Reading the germline V gene gives CDR1 MNHEY and CDR2 SVGAGI. V loses 6 bases at its end and J loses 3 bases; junction bases beyond the gene matches: 4. TCRbeta CDR3 regions were amplified from genomic DNA by means of the immunoSEQ Assay, a bias-controlled multiplex PCR. As for the authors' bioinformatics: Nucleated cell counts per sample were estimated from amplification of reference gene primers within the assay. To quantify the absolute abundance of each unique TCRbeta CDR3 rearrangement, sequence reads were collapsed and filtered. Productive Simpson clonality was computed per sample as the square root of Simpson's diversity index over productive rearrangements. Entries here come from immuneACCESS through TCRdb and include only in-frame sequences with V and J called. Some clones fail to appear in such tables; in the studies checked, an unresolved V gene covers under half of the shortfall, and the cause of the remainder is unknown. Clone size and the V and J calls come from that table; the DNA yielded D and trimming. In all, the sample holds around 150,000 clones, and about 88% of those were seen once. Of the sample, roughly 10% is held by the ten largest clones.

Each collaborating institution followed its own protocols to collect whole blood in K2EDTA tubes. Collaborator samples were shipped for TCRbeta analysis as frozen whole blood, isolated PBMCs, or DNA extracted from either sample type. The TCR comes from a man between 45 and 60 years old with active or convalescent COVID-19. Recombination connected TRBV6-5 to TRBJ2-5; 13 middle bases align to TRBD2. The sample was peripheral blood. The sequenced DNA is TGTGCCAGCAGCGGACTAGCGGGAGTGAAAGAGACCCAGTACTTC. Its protein product is CASSGLAGVKETQYF.